This TCR beta chain was sequenced for a study of blood T cells in healthy people across ages. Whenever a sample was processed, at least 7 million PBMCs were isolated. Per sample, at least 5 micrograms of total RNA were extracted. The length of the CDR3 is 13 residues. V shed 7 bases and J shed 4 bases, with 13 bases lying between them. Next came a second PCR, run for about 7 to 12 cycles, which used a sample-barcoded 5' primer along with a J-beta primer mix. A single record per CDR3 protein comes from TCRdb applying MiXCR to the 5' RACE reads. The sample carries roughly 570,000 distinct CDR3 sequences, 27% recorded once. In this sample, this clonotype turned up once.

Sequencing was carried out using blood. The receptor was isolated from an older woman in good health. The V and J genes are TRBV12-3 or TRBV12-4 and TRBJ1-1; no clear D. The CDR3 nucleotides are TGTGCCAGCACCGTCTATGGGAGCACTGAAGCTTTCTTT. Its protein product is CASTVYGSTEAFF.